One and the same sample provided the 22 T cell receptor beta chains below, sequenced in a study of early T cells in non-severe SARS-CoV-2 infection. TCRdb re-called the 5' RACE reads through MiXCR, storing one row per CDR3 protein. The table has some 34,000 distinct CDR3 sequences, about 9.3% seen once. Sequenced: whole blood. These receptors all come from an adult who was a healthcare worker with PCR-confirmed SARS-CoV-2 infection or an uninfected control (not recorded which).

This clonotype has a count of ten or more. This chain connects TRBV20-1 to TRBJ1-2; tentative D call: TRBD1 (5 bases). Between the trimmed V and J ends, which lost 0 bases and 1 base, there was a span of 9 bases. The CDR3 covers 14 residues. Germline CDR1 is DFQATT and CDR2 is SNEGSKA (reference sequence). The CDR3 reads CSAREPDSNYGYTF. CDR3 nucleotide sequence: TGCAGTGCTAGAGAACCCGACAGTAACTATGGCTACACCTTC.

The sample holds a few counts of this clonotype. The chain carries TRBV12-5 and TRBJ2-2; 8 bases align to TRBD1. This CDR3 has 16 amino acids. In germline, CDR1 is LGHNT, CDR2 FRNRAP. J lost 3 bases, V lost 1 base, and 4 bases had no gene match. DNA of the CDR3: TGTGCTAGTGGTTTGGGGACAGGGTATGACACCGGGGAGCTGTTTTTT. Its translation is CASGLGTGYDTGELFF.

Only a few counts were recorded for this clonotype. The gene calls are TRBV11-2 and TRBJ1-1; D ambiguous. The germline V and J ends were trimmed by 4 bases and 3 bases, with 3 bases remaining between them. CDR3 length equals 11 residues. Germline-derived CDR1 and CDR2 are SGHAT and FQNNGV. The chain's CDR3 is CASSYDTEAFF. In DNA form, the CDR3 reads TGTGCCAGCAGCTACGACACTGAAGCTTTCTTT.

This clonotype was recorded many times. CDR3 in DNA: TGTGCCAGTAGTCCCCAGGGCAGGACCGGCTACACCTTC. This gives the protein CASSPQGRTGYTF. V is TRBV19 and J is TRBJ1-2; D is perhaps TRBD1 (5 bases). This CDR3 has 13 residues. Germline CDR1 reads LNHDA; CDR2 reads SQIVND (reference sequence). Trimming removed 5 bases from V and 8 bases from J, with 15 bases in between.

This clonotype is deemed medium-sized. The chain carries TRBV6-2 or TRBV6-3 and TRBJ2-3; D call uncertain. CDR3 length: 14 residues. V was cut by 5 bases and J by 2 bases, with 11 bases left in between. The germline V gene has CDR1 MNHEY and CDR2 SVGEGT. The CDR3 DNA sequence: TGTGCCAGCAGTGTGTCCCACACCACAGATACGCAGTATTTT. The encoded protein is CASSVSHTTDTQYF.

This chain links TRBV11-2 with TRBJ1-6; 10 positions agree with TRBD1. Unmatched junction bases numbered 5, after V lost 6 bases and J lost 9 bases. Per germline, CDR1 SGHAT and CDR2 FQNNGV. This CDR3 region has 14 residues. DNA of the CDR3: TGTGCCAGCAGTTGGGGACAGGGGATTTCACCCCTCCACTTT. Translating gives CASSWGQGISPLHF. Based on the CDR3 plus reference TRBV11-2 and TRBJ1-6, the full variable domain is EAGVAQSPRYKIIEKRQSVAFWCNPISGHATLYWYQQILGQGPKLLIQFQNNGVVDDSQLPKDRFSAERLKGVDSTLKIQPAKLEDSAVYLCASSWGQGISPLHFGNGTRLTVT.

The sample holds many counts of this clonotype. The chain is built from TRBV7-2 and TRBJ1-3, with D perhaps matching TRBD1 (5 bases). The CDR3 consists of 15 residues. The V gene lost 1 base and the J gene lost 0 bases, with 7 bases spanning the gap. Looked up from germline, CDR1 is SGHTA and CDR2 is FQGNSA. CDR3 bases: TGTGCCAGCAGCTTAGGGGGGAACTCTGGAAACACCATATATTTT. Translating gives CASSLGGNSGNTIYF.

V usage is TRBV28 and J usage is TRBJ2-3; D remains ambiguous. The CDR3 loop spans 11 amino acids. The V end lost 5 bases, the J end lost 4 bases, and 4 bases lay between the germline ends. Germline V gene lookup returns CDR1 MDHEN and CDR2 SYDVKM. CDR3 region: CASSPADTQYF. DNA of the CDR3: TGTGCCAGCAGTCCCGCAGATACGCAGTATTTT.

This clonotype was seen repeatedly, ten times or more. CDR3 loop: CASSYVIIAGALRFF. CDR3 in DNA: TGTGCCAGCAGCTACGTCATAATAGCGGGGGCCCTCCGGTTCTTC. The gene calls are TRBV6-2 or TRBV6-3 and TRBJ2-1; TRBD2 agrees at 9 bases. Trimming took 6 bases from V and 15 from J; bases not matched to a gene: 18. This CDR3 is built from 15 residues. Germline CDR1 reads MNHEY; CDR2 reads SVGEGT.

This clonotype appeared many times. The rearrangement links TRBV7-8 to TRBJ2-6; D call uncertain. Germline V CDR1 and CDR2: SGHVS, FQNEAQ. V lost 5 bases and J lost 0, with 17 bases in between. The CDR3 consists of 18 residues. The CDR3 region has the DNA TGTGCCAGCAGCCGTCGGGCTCCATTCCCCTCTGGGGCCAACGTCCTGACTTTC. Its translation is CASSRRAPFPSGANVLTF.

This clonotype was detected many times. The gene calls are TRBV7-2 and TRBJ1-1, with a weak D call TRBD1 (6 bases). Germline V CDR1 and CDR2: SGHTA, FQGNSA. The germline V and J ends were trimmed by 4 bases and 8 bases, with 17 bases remaining between them. The CDR3 runs 14 residues. The CDR3: CASSSDRTSAEAFF. The CDR3 region has the DNA TGTGCCAGCAGCTCAGACAGGACGTCGGCGGAAGCTTTCTTT.

This clonotype was found many times. CDR3 loop: CATSDSTGGGETQYF. CDR3 DNA: TGTGCCACCAGTGATTCGACGGGGGGAGGAGAGACCCAGTACTTC. This chain uses TRBV24-1 with TRBJ2-5, with 7 nucleotides matching TRBD2. J gave up 4 bases and V 2 bases, and 6 bases lay outside the gene matches. Per germline, CDR1 KGHDR and CDR2 SFDVKD. This CDR3 spans 15 amino acids.

The gene calls are TRBV5-1 and TRBJ2-7; D is uncertain. This CDR3 comprises 13 residues. Trimming shortened V by 1 base and J by 3 bases, and 8 bases separated the two germline ends. Looked up from germline, CDR1 is SGHRS and CDR2 is YFSETQ. CDR3 coding DNA: TGCGCCAGCAGCTTGTCCCTCTACTACGAGCAGTACTTC. Encoded protein: CASSLSLYYEQYF.

The chain couples TRBV28 to TRBJ1-2; possible D gene TRBD1, 5 bases. V lost 9 bases, J lost 1 base, and 6 bases lay in between. CDR3 length: 11 residues. The germline gives CDR1 MDHEN, CDR2 SYDVKM. The CDR3 bases are TGTGCCAGTCAGGGTAACTATGGCTACACCTTC. Translation: CASQGNYGYTF.

This clonotype appeared many times. V is TRBV7-7 and J is TRBJ2-3; D not resolved. Germline V gives CDR1 SSHAT, CDR2 FNYEAQ (reference sequence). V was clipped by 1 base and J by 0 bases, with 5 bases between them. The CDR3 extends over 14 amino acids. For the CDR3, the DNA is TGTGCCAGCAGCTTAGGGCCAAGCACAGATACGCAGTATTTT. Translating it yields CASSLGPSTDTQYF.

This clonotype was recorded many times. This sequence joins TRBV7-9 and TRBJ2-3; 8 bases are shared with TRBD1. The V and J ends lost 5 bases and 5 bases, in that order; junction bases with no gene match: 12. The CDR3 runs to 16 residues. Germline CDR1 reads SEHNR; CDR2 reads FQNEAQ (reference sequence). The CDR3 region has the DNA TGTGCCAGCAGCGCCGGACAGGGTTTGATCGGAGATACGCAGTATTTT. Its translation: CASSAGQGLIGDTQYF.

This clonotype showed up many times. The rearrangement links TRBV6-5 to TRBJ2-3, with D hard to call. Germline CDR1 and CDR2: MNHEY and SVGAGI. The CDR3 is 13 amino acids. V was cut by 2 bases and J by 7 bases, with 10 bases left in between. Here the CDR3 reads CASSYPSDNTQYF. CDR3 bases: TGTGCCAGCAGTTACCCCAGCGACAATACGCAGTATTTT.

This clonotype has more than one count but fewer than ten. J is TRBJ2-7 and V is TRBV5-1; 7 nucleotides align to TRBD1. The CDR3 is 17 residues long. The germline V gene has CDR1 SGHRS and CDR2 YFSETQ. With 1 base clipped from V and 4 bases from J, the junction kept 14 bases outside the gene matches. CDR3 sequence reads: CASSLPRDRGFFYEQYF. CDR3 DNA sequence: TGCGCCAGCAGCTTGCCTCGGGACAGAGGCTTCTTTTACGAGCAGTACTTC.

This clonotype appeared a single time. A much larger clone is a single base away; this may be a read error. This chain links TRBV7-2 with TRBJ2-1, with no clear D. V was clipped by 8 bases and J by 3 bases, with 14 bases between them. Per the germline V gene, CDR1 is SGHTA and CDR2 is FQGNSA. CDR3 length equals 14 residues. This CDR3 reads CASGQDGYYNEQFF. The CDR3 DNA sequence: TGTGCCAGCGGCCAAGACGGGTACTACAATGAGCAGTTCTTC.

The CDR3 region has the DNA TGTGCCAGCAGCTACTCGGGCTCCTATAATTCACCCCTCCACTTT. Amino acids: CASSYSGSYNSPLHF. The chain is built from TRBV7-2 and TRBJ1-6; no definite D call. The CDR3 has 15 residues. Looked up from germline, CDR1 is SGHTA and CDR2 is FQGNSA. Trimming took off 4 bases at V and 0 bases at J, with 7 bases between the two ends. Full variable domain (missing parts from reference TRBV7-2 and TRBJ1-6): GAGVSQSPSNKVTEKGKDVELRCDPISGHTALYWYRQSLGQGLEFLIYFQGNSAPDKSGLPSDRFSAERTGGSVSTLTIQRTQQEDSAVYLCASSYSGSYNSPLHFGNGTRLTVT.

The sample holds a few counts of this clonotype. The rearrangement uses TRBV5-5 and TRBJ2-5; no reliable D call. Germline-derived CDR1 and CDR2 are SGHKS and YYEKEE (reference sequence). V gave up 1 base and J gave up 5 bases, with 12 bases separating them. The CDR3 has 14 amino acids. This CDR3 reads CASSLRWPGETQYF. The CDR3, as DNA: TGTGCCAGCAGCTTGCGGTGGCCGGGCGAGACCCAGTACTTC.

This clonotype has a count of ten or more. The rearrangement links TRBV20-1 to TRBJ2-5; 10 bases map to TRBD2. The CDR3 has 14 amino acids. Germline V gives CDR1 DFQATT, CDR2 SNEGSKA (reference sequence). Trimming at V came to 5 bases and at J to 2 bases, leaving 5 bases not matched to a gene. The CDR3 reads CSAPPLAGQETQYF. The CDR3 bases are TGCAGTGCTCCACCACTAGCGGGGCAAGAGACCCAGTACTTC.